This T cell receptor (beta chain) was sequenced for a study of regulatory T cells. Overall study findings and caveats: Hydrophobic residues at CDR3 positions 6 and 7 were enriched in conventional CD4+ T cells of CD3G-deficient patients.

Comment on this clone: Its antigen remains unidentified.

The CDR3 has 13 amino acids. CDR1 and CDR2 from the germline V gene are SEHNR and FQNEAQ (reference sequence). Trimming left V 2 bases short and J 3 bases short, with 7 bases between. Autoimmunity was present in every CD3G-deficient patient, worse in two. The PCR used 52 TRBV and 13 TRBJ primers. Using immunoSEQ multiplex PCR, the repertoire was profiled, and TCRdb retains in-frame clones only, with some absent. The sample has about 28,000 clones; 85% to 95% are singletons. The chain carries TRBV7-9 and TRBJ2-5, with D possibly matching TRBD2 (6 bases). The sample consisted of conventional CD4+ T cells sorted from blood. The TCR sequence derives from a young adult with CD3G deficiency. Here the CDR3 reads CASSLSGEETQYF. CDR3 DNA: TGTGCCAGCAGCTTATCGGGGGAAGAGACCCAGTACTTC.